These 15 T cell receptor beta chains were all obtained from the same sample, sequenced in a study of T cells after yellow fever vaccination. TCRdb analysed the 5' RACE reads with MiXCR anew, one entry per CDR3 protein. The table has approximately 300,000 distinct CDR3 sequences, over 8% seen once. The source material was PBMCs, sampled on the day of the first yellow fever vaccination. These receptors were obtained from a man aged 18 to 29 who received the YFV17D yellow fever vaccine.

The CDR3 reads CAPMPCQGANRPPYGYTF. The CDR3 DNA sequence: TGTGCCCCGATGCCCTGCCAGGGGGCCAATCGTCCCCCCTATGGCTACACCTTC. This chain uses TRBV10-3 with TRBJ1-2, with 8 bases matching TRBD1. Germline assignment: CDR1 ENHRY and CDR2 SYGVKD. Trimming at V came to 11 bases and at J to 4 bases, leaving 24 bases not matched to a gene. This CDR3 contains 18 residues.

There are many counts of this clonotype. The CDR3 nucleotides read TGTGCCAGCAGTGAAGACGGGACAGCATACAATGAGCAGTTCTTC. Translation: CASSEDGTAYNEQFF. The chain is built from TRBV6-1 and TRBJ2-1, with 7 bases aligning to TRBD1. The trim removed 1 base at V and 4 bases at J, leaving 4 bases unmatched. This CDR3 has 15 amino acids. Germline-derived CDR1 and CDR2 are MNHNS and SASEGT.

This clonotype was seen only a few times. V usage is TRBV7-8 and J usage is TRBJ1-2; D unresolved. Trimming shortened V by 4 bases and J by 2 bases, and 23 bases separated the two germline ends. CDR1 and CDR2 from the germline V gene are SGHVS and FQNEAQ. This CDR3 is built from 18 residues. This CDR3 reads CASSSPGSSVSYNYGYTF. The CDR3 DNA reads as TGTGCCAGCAGCTCCCCAGGTTCCTCGGTGTCCTACAACTATGGCTACACCTTC.

The sample holds a few counts of this clonotype. The CDR3 DNA sequence: TGTGCCAGCAGCTTAAGCGGGACTACTCCGAACACTGAAGCTTTCTTT. As protein: CASSLSGTTPNTEAFF. This sequence joins TRBV7-2 and TRBJ1-1; D perhaps matches TRBD1 (5 bases). The V gene's germline CDR1 is SGHTA and CDR2 FQGNSA. Trimming shortened V by 2 bases and J by 1 base, and 14 bases separated the two germline ends. The CDR3 extends over 16 amino acids. Variable domain in full (rest from reference TRBV7-2 and TRBJ1-1): GAGVSQSPSNKVTEKGKDVELRCDPISGHTALYWYRQSLGQGLEFLIYFQGNSAPDKSGLPSDRFSAERTGGSVSTLTIQRTQQEDSAVYLCASSLSGTTPNTEAFFGQGTRLTVV.

This clonotype was seen repeatedly, ten times or more. The gene calls are TRBV4-1 and TRBJ2-3; D is ambiguous. Germline-derived CDR1 and CDR2 are MGHRA and YSYEKL. CDR3 size: 14 residues. Trimming removed 8 bases from V and 1 base from J, with 13 bases in between. This chain's CDR3 is CASQVGSGTDTQYF. The CDR3 nucleotides read TGCGCCAGCCAGGTGGGGTCGGGCACAGATACGCAGTATTTT.

This clonotype was found a few times. The rearrangement joins TRBV6-6 to TRBJ2-7, with D possibly being TRBD1 (6 bases). The CDR3 covers 13 residues. V was shortened by 5 bases and J by 9 bases, with 17 bases between the two germline ends. Germline-derived CDR1 and CDR2 are MNHNY and SVGAGI (reference sequence). The CDR3 reads CASSDWTAFGQYV. The CDR3 DNA reads TGTGCCAGCAGTGACTGGACAGCCTTTGGGCAGTACGTC.

The table lists this clonotype with a few counts. The J gene is TRBJ2-2, the V gene TRBV5-1, with D tentatively TRBD2 (6 bases). CDR3 size: 15 residues. Germline V gene sequence: CDR1 SGHRS, CDR2 YFSETQ. V lost 7 bases, J lost 6 bases, and 19 bases lay in between. The CDR3 reads CASVDGGNPAGELFF. DNA of the CDR3: TGCGCCAGCGTCGACGGGGGAAATCCCGCCGGGGAGCTGTTTTTT.

This clonotype was found a few times. The chain couples TRBV2 to TRBJ2-2; the match to TRBD2 covers 14 bases. In germline, CDR1 is SNHLY, CDR2 FYNNEI. The J segment lost 7 bases and the V segment lost 7 bases, leaving 5 bases of the junction unmatched. This CDR3 has 15 residues. The CDR3 DNA is TGTGCCAGCAAGACTAGCGGGGGGGCTCACGGGGAGCTGTTTTTT. This translates into CASKTSGGAHGELFF.

This clonotype showed up just a few times. V is TRBV7-2 and J is TRBJ2-4; 8 nucleotides agree with TRBD1. The CDR3 consists of 14 residues. CDR1 is SGHTA and CDR2 is FQGNSA in the germline V gene. Trimming at V came to 5 bases and at J to 3 bases, leaving 3 bases not matched to a gene. As DNA, the CDR3 is TGTGCCAGCAGCCCAGACAGGGGCAAAAACATTCAGTACTTC. It encodes CASSPDRGKNIQYF.

This clonotype was recorded a few times. This chain links TRBV5-6 with TRBJ2-1; TRBD1 aligns across 7 bases. V dropped 2 bases and J dropped 6; count of bases not matched to a gene: 14. This CDR3 has 17 residues. Germline CDR1 is SGHDT and CDR2 is YYEEEE. The CDR3, as DNA: TGTGCCAGCAGCTTTAGAGATCTCGGGACAGTCCGCAATGAGCAGTTCTTC. The encoded protein is CASSFRDLGTVRNEQFF.

The V gene is TRBV7-2, the J gene TRBJ2-3; TRBD2 agrees at 7 bases. The CDR3 loop spans 17 amino acids. The junction had 11 bases not matched to a gene; V was cut back by 4 bases and J by 1 base. Germline V gene lookup returns CDR1 SGHTA and CDR2 FQGNSA. The CDR3 DNA reads TGTGCCAGCAGCTCCGGGCCAGCGGGGACTGGCACAGATACGCAGTATTTT. It codes for CASSSGPAGTGTDTQYF.

This clonotype was detected ten times or more. The rearrangement links TRBV5-1 to TRBJ1-1, with D possibly TRBD1 on 6 matching bases. The germline V and J ends were trimmed by 4 bases and 6 bases, with 10 bases remaining between them. This CDR3 is 12 amino acids long. Germline V gene data show CDR1 as SGHRS and CDR2 as YFSETQ. The CDR3 DNA sequence: TGCGCCAGCAGCCGAGGGGGGGCTGAAGCTTTCTTT. It codes for CASSRGGAEAFF.

The rearrangement uses TRBV7-8 and TRBJ1-3, with D unclear. Germline V CDR1 and CDR2: SGHVS, FQNEAQ. V lost 5 bases and J lost 0, with 14 bases in between. This CDR3 is 16 amino acids long. The CDR3 is CASSVRLISSGNTIYF. For the CDR3, the DNA is TGTGCCAGCAGCGTAAGACTGATCAGCTCTGGAAACACCATATATTTT.

This clonotype was counted a few times. The genes are TRBV5-1 and TRBJ2-5; 11 positions agree with TRBD2. Looked up from germline, CDR1 is SGHRS and CDR2 is YFSETQ. Germline trimming cut 4 bases from V and 1 base from J; bases unmatched to any gene: 6. The CDR3 contains 16 residues. This CDR3 reads CASSTGLADLQETQYF. The DNA for the CDR3 is TGCGCCAGCAGCACGGGACTAGCGGACCTCCAAGAGACCCAGTACTTC.

The chain recombines TRBV5-1 with TRBJ2-1; D not resolved. CDR1 is SGHRS and CDR2 is YFSETQ in the germline V gene. Trimming removed 0 bases at V and 1 base at J, with 8 bases between. CDR3 length: 15 amino acids. The CDR3 nucleotides read TGCGCCAGCAGCTTGGTCCCCGCGTCCTACAATGAGCAGTTCTTC. Translated, it gives CASSLVPASYNEQFF.